The subject of this entry is one T cell receptor (beta chain). The data are from a study of blood T cell repertoires in COVID-19. Study-wide context: Both acute and convalescent COVID-19 samples were obtained from the United States, Italy and Spain. T cells, B-cell-depleted T cells, or PBMCs provided the cDNA or gDNA that served as material.

Original processing methods: Counts of nucleated cells, estimated from reference gene primer amplification, were obtained. The data were produced by immunoSEQ multiplex PCR, yet TCRdb's version contains in-frame clones alone and is incomplete. V and J calls and clone size are given by that table; D and trimming were obtained from the DNA. The table shows approximately 170,000 clones, with under 95% occurring only once. The CDR3 length is 15 residues. Germline assignment: CDR1 SGHRS and CDR2 YFSETQ. V trimming: 2 bases; J trimming: 1 base; junction bases outside the gene matches: 2. Sequencing input: peripheral blood. This sequence joins TRBV5-1 and TRBJ2-7, with TRBD2 matching 11 bases. The receptor's source is a man between 60 and 75 years old with active or convalescent COVID-19. The CDR3 nucleotides are TGCGCCAGCAGCTTACTAGCGGGGGTGTCCTACGAGCAGTACTTC. Translation gives CASSLLAGVSYEQYF.